This is a list of T cell receptor beta chains from one sample in a study of post-analysis software for immune sequencing data. Each CDR3 protein gets one entry after TCRdb re-called the PCR reads with MiXCR. The sample holds 750,000 to 900,000 distinct CDR3 sequences, more than 45% seen once. Sequenced material: blood. These receptors were taken from a girl aged 10-17 years with multiple sclerosis. The CDR3 runs from the conserved cysteine through the conserved F or W. D genes are given only for firm matches. For some rows the clone size is stated as once, few or many, or as a class when expanded; others skip it.

j_call clone_size v_call d_call cdr3_nt cdr3_aa
TRBJ2-7 few TRBV2 NA TGTGCCAGCGCGGGATACGAGCAGTACTTC CASAGYEQYF
TRBJ1-2 NA TRBV9 NA TGTGCCAGCAGCGTAGACAGGAGGGGCTACACCTTC CASSVDRRGYTF
TRBJ2-5 NA TRBV7-2 NA TGTGCCAGCAGCTGGGGCCTTGAAGAGACCCAGTACTTC CASSWGLEETQYF
TRBJ1-1 few TRBV29-1 NA TGCAGCGTTGAATTAGGCCAAACCTCCACCACTGAAGCTTTCTTT CSVELGQTSTTEAFF
TRBJ2-5 NA TRBV4-1 NA TGCGCCACCTGTAACCTAGAAACCCAGTACTTC CATCNLETQYF
TRBJ2-7 few TRBV9 NA TGTGCCAGCAGCGTAGGCGGGAAGAGCTCCTACAATGAGCAGTACTTC CASSVGGKSSYNEQYF
TRBJ2-1 NA TRBV7-9 NA TGTGCCAGCAGCGCCCGTGCATTTAGAGGGAATGAGCAGTTCTTC CASSARAFRGNEQFF
TRBJ2-1 NA TRBV5-1 TRBD2 TGCGCCAGCAGTTCGGGACTAGCGGGAGCTGGGGCGGATGAGCAGTTCTTC CASSSGLAGAGADEQFF
TRBJ1-2 few TRBV25-1 NA TGTGCCAGCACGGGGGCAGGACGTGGCTACACCTTC CASTGAGRGYTF
TRBJ2-7 few TRBV5-1 NA TGCGCCAGCAGCTACCGGGACCATACCTACGAGCAGTACTTC CASSYRDHTYEQYF
TRBJ2-2 NA TRBV7-2 NA TGTGCCAGCAGCCTCTACCTAGACACCGGGGAGCTGTTTTTT CASSLYLDTGELFF
TRBJ1-4 few TRBV12-3/TRBV12-4 NA TGCGCCAGCAGTCCCCGACATTATGAAAAACTGTTTTTT CASSPRHYEKLFF
TRBJ2-7 NA TRBV3-1 NA TGTGCCAGCAGCCCCTACTCGGGAGTAAGGAGGAACGAGCAGTACTTC CASSPYSGVRRNEQYF
TRBJ2-1 NA TRBV12-3/TRBV12-4 TRBD2 TGTGCCAGCAGCTTAAGGACTAGCGGACCTGAGCAGTTCTTC CASSLRTSGPEQFF
TRBJ1-5 NA TRBV7-6 TRBD1 TGTGCCAGCAGCTTAGGGACAGGGGCGAATCAGCCCCAGCATTTT CASSLGTGANQPQHF
TRBJ2-7 NA TRBV7-8 TRBD2 TGTGCCAGCAGCTCAGGACTAGCGGGCAGCTCCTACGAGCAGTACTTC CASSSGLAGSSYEQYF
TRBJ2-4 NA TRBV20-1 NA TGCAGTGCTAGGGGGGCTCCCAGGCCGCTAGCCAAAAACATTCAGTACTTC CSARGAPRPLAKNIQYF
TRBJ2-3 few TRBV9 NA TGTGCCAGCAGCGTAGGACGAGCGACATACACAGATACGCAGTATTTT CASSVGRATYTDTQYF
TRBJ2-2 NA TRBV27 TRBD1 TGTGCCAGCAGTTTAGGGCGACAGGGGGCCGGAACCGGGGAGCTGTTTTTT CASSLGRQGAGTGELFF
TRBJ2-5 NA TRBV7-9 TRBD1 TGTGCCAGCAGCACCCTGGACAGGCCGGAGACCCAGTACTTC CASSTLDRPETQYF
TRBJ2-3 NA TRBV20-1 TRBD2 TGCAGTGCTAGGGGGGGAGACCGGACTAGCGAGCGCGATACGCAGTATTTT CSARGGDRTSERDTQYF
TRBJ2-3 NA TRBV7-7 NA TGTGCTAGCAGCTTAGGGGCTAGTCGCACAGATACGCAGTATTTT CASSLGASRTDTQYF
TRBJ2-3 NA TRBV6-2/TRBV6-3 NA TGTGCCAGCAGAGAGGAGGCGAGCACAGATACGCAGTATTTT CASREEASTDTQYF
TRBJ2-1 NA TRBV7-2 NA TGTGCCAGCAGCTTGATCGAGAGCCCCTCGGAGGGGCAGTTCTTC CASSLIESPSEGQFF
TRBJ1-4 few TRBV4-3 TRBD1 TGCGCCAACAGCCAAGCGCAGGGGGCGGGTAATGAAAAACTGTTTTTT CANSQAQGAGNEKLFF
TRBJ2-4 NA TRBV2 TRBD2 TGTGCCAGCACCCTAGCGGGAGGGACCAAAAACATTCAGTACTTC CASTLAGGTKNIQYF
TRBJ2-7 NA TRBV7-9 TRBD2 TGTGCCGGCAACCTAGCGGGGAACTACGAGCAGTACTTC CAGNLAGNYEQYF
TRBJ1-5 NA TRBV4-1 NA TGCGCCAGCAGGACAGAGCTGAATAGCAATCAGCCCCAGCATTTT CASRTELNSNQPQHF
TRBJ2-1 NA TRBV29-1 NA TGCAGCGCGAAGACTGTCCACAATGAGCAGTTCTTC CSAKTVHNEQFF
TRBJ2-1 many TRBV18 NA TGTGCCAGCTCTCACAACAATGAGCAGTTCTTC CASSHNNEQFF
TRBJ2-3 NA TRBV20-1 NA TGCAGTGCCCCCCCACGGTTCACAGATACGCAGTATTTT CSAPPRFTDTQYF
TRBJ1-2 few TRBV5-1 NA TGCGCCAGCAGCGATCCGGGACGAGACAGCCCCTTCTATGGCTACACCTTC CASSDPGRDSPFYGYTF
TRBJ2-4 NA TRBV20-1 TRBD2 TGCAGTGCTAGGGCGCGGGAGCGGGGCAAAAACATTCAGTACTTC CSARARERGKNIQYF
TRBJ1-5 NA TRBV4-2 NA TGTGCCAGCAGCCAAGGGACAGATAGCAATCAGCCCCAGCATTTT CASSQGTDSNQPQHF
TRBJ2-7 few TRBV6-1 NA TGTGCCAGCAGTCCCCTGGGGGAGCAGTACGAGCAGTACTTC CASSPLGEQYEQYF
TRBJ2-6 NA TRBV11-1 TRBD1 TGTGCCAGCAGCTTAGTTGGGGGACAGGGGCGCCTAGGAATACACTCTGGGGCCAACGTCCTGACTTTC CASSLVGGQGRLGIHSGANVLTF
TRBJ2-7 few TRBV29-1 TRBD2 TGCAGCGTTGAACGGGAGGGCCACCCTTACGAGCAGTACTTC CSVEREGHPYEQYF
TRBJ2-7 NA TRBV4-3 NA TGCGCCAGCAGCCAAGTGCAGGCGCCCTCCTACGAGCAGTACTTC CASSQVQAPSYEQYF
TRBJ1-1 NA TRBV4-3 NA TGCGCCCGCAGCCAAGATTCTGGAGGAAACACTGAAGCTTTCTTT CARSQDSGGNTEAFF
TRBJ2-5 once TRBV4-2 TRBD2 TGTGCCAGCAGTCTAACTAGCGGGAACGCAGGAGGGACCCAGTACTTC CASSLTSGNAGGTQYF
TRBJ2-1 NA TRBV7-2 NA TGTGCCAGCAGCTTAGACAGGGTTCGCAATGAGCAGTTCTTC CASSLDRVRNEQFF